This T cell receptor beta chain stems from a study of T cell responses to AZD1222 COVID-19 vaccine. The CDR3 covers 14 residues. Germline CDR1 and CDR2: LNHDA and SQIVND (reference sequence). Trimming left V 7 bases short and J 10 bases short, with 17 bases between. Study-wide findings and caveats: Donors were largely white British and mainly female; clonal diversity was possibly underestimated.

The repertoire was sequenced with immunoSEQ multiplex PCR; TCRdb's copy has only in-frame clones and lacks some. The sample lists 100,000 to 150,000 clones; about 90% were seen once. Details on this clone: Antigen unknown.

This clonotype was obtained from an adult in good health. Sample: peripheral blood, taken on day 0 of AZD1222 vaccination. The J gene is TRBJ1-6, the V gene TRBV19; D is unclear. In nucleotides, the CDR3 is TGTGCCAGTAACCTGCGGGGAAGTTACTCACCCCTCCACTTT. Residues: CASNLRGSYSPLHF.